This T cell receptor (beta chain) is drawn from a study of blood T cells in healthy people across ages. There are many counts of this clonotype. What it binds is not known. A sample-barcoded 5' primer and a J-beta primer mix were used in a second PCR of roughly 7 to 11 cycles. TCRdb re-derived calls from the 5' RACE reads in MiXCR, one entry per CDR3 protein. Of 1,800,000 or so distinct CDR3 sequences listed, roughly 43% are singletons. Study-wide findings and caveats: Higher naive T cell percentage went strongly together with higher TCR beta diversity. While age rose, TCR beta diversity per million T cells dropped in a roughly linear way. PBMC samples, being unsorted, prevented any conclusive comparison of naive and antigen-experienced cells.

The V gene's germline CDR1 is LNHNV and CDR2 YYDKDF (reference sequence). The CDR3 is made up of 14 amino acids. Trimming removed 0 bases at V and 5 bases at J, with 10 bases between. Sample donors were healthy Caucasian individuals that came from Russia, aged 6 to 90. The sequencing input was blood. The TCR originated in a human donor in good health. The rearrangement uses TRBV15 and TRBJ2-5; D unresolved. For the CDR3, the DNA is TGTGCCACCAGCAGAGATCTGGTAGGGGAGACCCAGTACTTC. Its translation: CATSRDLVGETQYF.